This T cell receptor (beta chain) was captured in a study of post-analysis software for immune sequencing data. Remarks on this clonotype: Its antigen is not known.

Overall study results and limits: Normalized Chao1 diversity was significantly reduced in patients versus controls. Samples from a shared batch, those prepared together, strongly co-clustered by F measure. When patients were compared with controls, 4 or 5 TRBV segments were more frequent, TRBV5-6, TRBV5-1 and TRBV20-1 among them.

Every TCR beta cDNA library bore unique molecular identifiers. Each CDR3 protein is one row after TCRdb ran MiXCR on the PCR reads. Of over 700,000 distinct CDR3 sequences listed, approximately 30% are singletons. The J segment lost 6 bases and the V segment lost 4 bases, leaving 2 bases of the junction unmatched. The CDR3 contains 13 residues. The clonotype was recovered from a girl between 5 and 17 years old with multiple sclerosis. V gene TRBV12-3 or TRBV12-4 combines with J gene TRBJ2-3; 9 nucleotides align to TRBD1. The sample comprised blood. The CDR3 nucleotides read TGTGCCAGCAGTTCGACAGGGGGTGATACGCAGTATTTT. Translating it yields CASSSTGGDTQYF.